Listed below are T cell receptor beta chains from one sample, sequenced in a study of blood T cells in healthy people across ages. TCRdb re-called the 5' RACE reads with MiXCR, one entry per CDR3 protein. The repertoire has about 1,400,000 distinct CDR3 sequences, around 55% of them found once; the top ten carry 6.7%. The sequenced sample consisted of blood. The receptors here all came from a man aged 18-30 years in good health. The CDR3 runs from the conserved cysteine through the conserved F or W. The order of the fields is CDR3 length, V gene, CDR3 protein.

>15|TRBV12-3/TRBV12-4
CASSPGTGGKNIQYF
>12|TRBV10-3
CAIRGDTETQYF
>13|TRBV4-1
CASSQPGGGTQYF
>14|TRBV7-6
CASSLYGTSYEQYF
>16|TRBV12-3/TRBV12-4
CASSLLSGGATDTQYF
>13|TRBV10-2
CASLRGRAETQYF
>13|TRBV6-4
CASSDEDPYGYTF
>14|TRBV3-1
CASSQVERGYEQYF
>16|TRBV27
CASSLSRQGWDSPLHF
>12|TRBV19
CASSPGSYEQFF
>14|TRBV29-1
CSAARKGNYNEQFF
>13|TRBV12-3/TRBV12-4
CASSTGTNYEQYF
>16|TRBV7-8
CASSFVAEPAKNIQYF
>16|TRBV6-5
CASSYSASGGHNEQFF
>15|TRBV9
CASSATSGNTGELFF
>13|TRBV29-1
CSVPGPGRGELFF
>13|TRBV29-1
CSGGQGRTDTQYF
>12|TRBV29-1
CSSLEGEGKLFF
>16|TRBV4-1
CASSQDSGIIRNEQFF
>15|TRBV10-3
CAISETQGWNEKLFF
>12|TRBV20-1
CSASREGNEQFF
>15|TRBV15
CATSSWAGSLGEQFF
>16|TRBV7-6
CASSLGTGGSSQPQHF
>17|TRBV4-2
CASSQVWGGWDTGELFF
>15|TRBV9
CASSPNPGAPYGYTF
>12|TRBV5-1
CASSHSRNEQYF
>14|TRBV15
CATSTNRGQGGYTF
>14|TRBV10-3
CAISGGTNSYEQYF
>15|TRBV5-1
CASTLTSDGTDTQYF
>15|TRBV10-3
CAISPRTRLSYEQYF
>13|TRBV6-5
CATTGGGLDEQFF
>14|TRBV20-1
CSASRDSSQRGYTF
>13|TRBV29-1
CSVRGQNTGELFF
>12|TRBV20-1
CSGEASYNEQFF
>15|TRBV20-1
CSASPLDRVKHEQYF
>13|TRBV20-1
CSARDGSLHGQYF
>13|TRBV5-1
CASSLAVVGEQFF
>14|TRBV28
CASSLPVPRYEQYF
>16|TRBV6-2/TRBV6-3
CASRPPGRDKLYEQFF
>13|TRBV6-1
CASSVLGANEQFF
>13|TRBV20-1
CSATPDRTNEQFF
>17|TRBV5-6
CASSSYRSALTTDTQYF
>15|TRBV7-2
CASSLGAGAPYEQYF
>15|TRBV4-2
CASSQNGGSSYEQYF
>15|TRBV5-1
CASSAGTPASDEQFF
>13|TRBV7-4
CASSFWVGAEAFF
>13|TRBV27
CASSEAGVFEQFF
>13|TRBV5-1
CASSPGDRETQYF
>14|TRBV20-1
CSATGGSGANVLTF
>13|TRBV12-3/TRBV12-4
CASARGPYNEQFF